The T cell receptor (beta chain) described here comes from a study of neurological immune-mediated disorders. The length of the CDR3 is 15 residues. Losses at the gene ends were 1 base for V and 6 bases for J; bases not matched to a gene: 3. Germline V gene lookup returns CDR1 MGHRA and CDR2 YSYEKL. One entry per CDR3 protein, called by TCRdb with MiXCR from the 5' RACE reads. Of about 74,000 distinct CDR3 sequences listed, 4% to 6% were seen once; the top ten hold 6% to 9.5%. This TCR was sampled from a man between 18 and 29 years old with multiple sclerosis. This chain joins TRBV4-1 and TRBJ2-1; 10 bases line up with TRBD1. The sequenced material came from PBMCs. This CDR3 is CASSQGQGAGNEQFF. As DNA, the CDR3 is TGCGCCAGCAGCCAAGGACAGGGGGCTGGCAATGAGCAGTTCTTC.